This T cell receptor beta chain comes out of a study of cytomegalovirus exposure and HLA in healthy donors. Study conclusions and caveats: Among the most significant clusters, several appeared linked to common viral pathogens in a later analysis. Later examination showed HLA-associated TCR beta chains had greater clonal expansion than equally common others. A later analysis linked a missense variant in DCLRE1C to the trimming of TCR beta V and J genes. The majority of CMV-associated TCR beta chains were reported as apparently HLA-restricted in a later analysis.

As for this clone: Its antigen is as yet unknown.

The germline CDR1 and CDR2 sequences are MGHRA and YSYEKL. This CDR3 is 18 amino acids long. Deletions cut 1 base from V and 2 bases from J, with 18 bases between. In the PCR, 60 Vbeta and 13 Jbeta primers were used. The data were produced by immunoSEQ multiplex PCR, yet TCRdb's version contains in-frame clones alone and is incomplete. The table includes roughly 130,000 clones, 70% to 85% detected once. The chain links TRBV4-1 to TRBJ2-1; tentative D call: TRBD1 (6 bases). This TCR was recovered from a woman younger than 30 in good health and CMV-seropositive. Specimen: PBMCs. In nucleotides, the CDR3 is TGCGCCAGCAGCCAAGTGCCAGGGGAAGCGCTCACCTACAATGAGCAGTTCTTC. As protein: CASSQVPGEALTYNEQFF.